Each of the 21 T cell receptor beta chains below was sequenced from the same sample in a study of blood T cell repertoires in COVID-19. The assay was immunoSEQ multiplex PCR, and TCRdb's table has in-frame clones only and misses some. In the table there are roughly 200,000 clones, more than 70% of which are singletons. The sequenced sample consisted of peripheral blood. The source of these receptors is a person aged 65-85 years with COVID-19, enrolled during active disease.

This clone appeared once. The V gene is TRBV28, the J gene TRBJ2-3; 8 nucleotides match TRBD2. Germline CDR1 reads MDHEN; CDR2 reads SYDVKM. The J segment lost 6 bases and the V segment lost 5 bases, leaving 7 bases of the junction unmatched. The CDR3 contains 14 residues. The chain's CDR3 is CASSHSGARDTQYF. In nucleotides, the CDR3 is TGTGCCAGCAGTCATAGCGGGGCTCGGGATACGCAGTATTTT.

The CDR3 nucleotides read TGTGCCAGCAGCTTGGCAACACAAGAGACCCAGTACTTC. Its translation is CASSLATQETQYF. The chain joins TRBV5-4 to TRBJ2-5, with D hard to call. Germline CDR1 is SGHNT and CDR2 is YYREEE (reference sequence). This CDR3 has 13 residues. The V end lost 0 bases, the J end lost 2 bases, and 5 bases lay between the germline ends.

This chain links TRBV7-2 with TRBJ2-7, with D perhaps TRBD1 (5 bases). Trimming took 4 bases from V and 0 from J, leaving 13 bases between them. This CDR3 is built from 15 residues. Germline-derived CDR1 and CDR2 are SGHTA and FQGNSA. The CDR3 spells CASSSWGGDSYEQYF. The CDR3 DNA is TGTGCCAGCAGCTCTTGGGGCGGCGACTCCTACGAGCAGTACTTC.

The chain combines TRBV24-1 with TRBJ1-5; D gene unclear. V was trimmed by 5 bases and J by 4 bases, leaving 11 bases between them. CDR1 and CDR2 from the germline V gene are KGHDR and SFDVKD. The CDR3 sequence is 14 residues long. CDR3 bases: TGTGCCACCAGTGGGGCAGGTGGGAATCAGCCCCAGCATTTT. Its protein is CATSGAGGNQPQHF.

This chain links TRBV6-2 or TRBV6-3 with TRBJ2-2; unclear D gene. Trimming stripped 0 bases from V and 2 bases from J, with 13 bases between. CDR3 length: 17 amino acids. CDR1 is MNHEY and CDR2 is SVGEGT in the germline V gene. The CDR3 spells CASSYSLHDTNTGELFF. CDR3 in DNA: TGTGCCAGCAGTTACTCGCTTCATGACACAAACACCGGGGAGCTGTTTTTT.

The CDR3 reads CASSPPVYSNEQFF. The CDR3 bases are TGTGCCAGCTCACCACCGGTTTACTCCAATGAGCAGTTCTTC. V usage is TRBV18 and J usage is TRBJ2-1; D unresolved. Trimming stripped 0 bases from V and 6 bases from J, with 9 bases between. In germline, CDR1 is KGHSH, CDR2 LQKENI. This CDR3 is built from 14 residues.

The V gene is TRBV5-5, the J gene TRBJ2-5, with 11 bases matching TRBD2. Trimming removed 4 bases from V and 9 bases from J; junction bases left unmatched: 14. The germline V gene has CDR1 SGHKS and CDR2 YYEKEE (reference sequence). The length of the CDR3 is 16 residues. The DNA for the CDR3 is TGTGCCAGCAGCGGCACCGGGACTAGCGGTATGTCGGCCCAGTACTTC. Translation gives CASSGTGTSGMSAQYF.

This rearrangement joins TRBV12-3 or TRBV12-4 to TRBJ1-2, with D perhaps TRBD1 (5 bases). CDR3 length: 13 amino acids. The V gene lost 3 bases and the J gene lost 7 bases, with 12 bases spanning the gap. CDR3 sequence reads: CASSFSGFRGYTF. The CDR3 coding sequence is TGTGCCAGCAGTTTCTCAGGGTTTCGTGGCTACACCTTC.

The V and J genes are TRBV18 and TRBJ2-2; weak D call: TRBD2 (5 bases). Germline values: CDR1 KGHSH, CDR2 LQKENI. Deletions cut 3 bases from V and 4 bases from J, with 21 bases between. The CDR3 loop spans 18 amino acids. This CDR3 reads CASSPSEGGLGLTGELFF. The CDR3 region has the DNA TGTGCCAGCTCACCGTCAGAGGGCGGCCTAGGGCTCACCGGGGAGCTGTTTTTT.

CDR3 in amino acids: CAPVGTEANTEAFF. The CDR3 bases are TGTGCCCCCGTCGGGACAGAAGCGAACACTGAAGCTTTCTTT. The rearrangement links TRBV15 to TRBJ1-1; the match to TRBD1 covers 7 bases. The CDR3 runs to 14 residues. The germline CDR1 and CDR2 sequences are LNHNV and YYDKDF (reference sequence). Germline trimming cut 11 bases from V and 1 base from J; bases unmatched to any gene: 10.

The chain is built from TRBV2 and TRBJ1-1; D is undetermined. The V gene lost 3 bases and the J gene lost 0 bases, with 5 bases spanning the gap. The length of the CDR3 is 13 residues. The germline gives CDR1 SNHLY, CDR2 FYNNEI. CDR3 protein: CASSDSLNTEAFF. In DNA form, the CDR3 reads TGTGCCAGCAGTGACAGTCTGAACACTGAAGCTTTCTTT.

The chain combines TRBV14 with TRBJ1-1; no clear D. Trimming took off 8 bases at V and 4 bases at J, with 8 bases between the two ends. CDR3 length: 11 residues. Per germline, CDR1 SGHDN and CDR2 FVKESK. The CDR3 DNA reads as TGTGCCAGCGGGTCGGGCACTGAAGCTTTCTTT. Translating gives CASGSGTEAFF. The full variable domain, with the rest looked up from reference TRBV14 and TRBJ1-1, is EAGVTQFPSHSVIEKGQTVTLRCDPISGHDNLYWYRRVMGKEIKFLLHFVKESKQDESGMPNNRFLAERTGGTYSTLKVQPAELEDSGVYFCASGSGTEAFFGQGTRLTVV.

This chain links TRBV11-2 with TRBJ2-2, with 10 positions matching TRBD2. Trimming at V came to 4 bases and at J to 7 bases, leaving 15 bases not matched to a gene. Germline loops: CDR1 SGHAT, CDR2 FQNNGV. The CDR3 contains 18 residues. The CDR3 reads CASSSASSGSFLLGELFF. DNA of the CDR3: TGTGCCAGCAGCTCGGCTTCTAGCGGGAGTTTCCTACTCGGGGAGCTGTTTTTT.

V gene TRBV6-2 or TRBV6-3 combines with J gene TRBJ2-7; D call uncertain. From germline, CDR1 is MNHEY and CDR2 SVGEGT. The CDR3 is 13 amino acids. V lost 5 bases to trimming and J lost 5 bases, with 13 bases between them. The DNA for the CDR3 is TGTGCCAGCAGTCGCCCTTTTGACAACGAGCAGTACTTC. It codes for CASSRPFDNEQYF.

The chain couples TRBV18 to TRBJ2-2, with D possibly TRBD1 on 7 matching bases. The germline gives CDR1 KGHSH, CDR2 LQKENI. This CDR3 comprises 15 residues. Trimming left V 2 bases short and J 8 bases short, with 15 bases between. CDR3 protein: CASSPATRQGGELFF. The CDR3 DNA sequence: TGTGCCAGCTCACCAGCGACTAGACAGGGTGGGGAGCTGTTTTTT.

The CDR3 DNA reads as TGCGCCAGCAGCCAGTATATCGACGGGGGGGCCAGCTCCTACGAGCAGTACTTC. Its protein product is CASSQYIDGGASSYEQYF. The genes are TRBV4-1 and TRBJ2-7, with 8 bases identical to TRBD2. The CDR3 contains 18 residues. Germline CDR1 and CDR2: MGHRA and YSYEKL. V trimming: 3 bases; J trimming: 0 bases; junction bases outside the gene matches: 13.

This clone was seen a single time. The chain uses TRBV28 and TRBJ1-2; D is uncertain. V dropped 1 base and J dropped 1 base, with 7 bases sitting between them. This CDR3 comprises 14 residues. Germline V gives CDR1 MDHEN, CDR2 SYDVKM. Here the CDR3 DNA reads TGTGCCAGCAGTTTATTGGCGGATAACTATGGCTACACCTTC. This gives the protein CASSLLADNYGYTF.

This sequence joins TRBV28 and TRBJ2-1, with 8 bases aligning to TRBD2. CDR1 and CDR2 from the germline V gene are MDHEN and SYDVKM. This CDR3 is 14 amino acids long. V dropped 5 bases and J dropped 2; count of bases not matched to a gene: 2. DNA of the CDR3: TGTGCCAGCAGTGGCGGGGGGACCTACAATGAGCAGTTCTTC. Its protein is CASSGGGTYNEQFF.

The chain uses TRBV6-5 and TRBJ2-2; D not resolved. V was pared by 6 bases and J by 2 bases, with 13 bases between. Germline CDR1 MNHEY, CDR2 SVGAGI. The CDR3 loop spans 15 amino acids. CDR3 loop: CASRLGQTNTGELFF. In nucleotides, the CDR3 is TGTGCCAGCAGGTTGGGTCAGACAAACACCGGGGAGCTGTTTTTT.

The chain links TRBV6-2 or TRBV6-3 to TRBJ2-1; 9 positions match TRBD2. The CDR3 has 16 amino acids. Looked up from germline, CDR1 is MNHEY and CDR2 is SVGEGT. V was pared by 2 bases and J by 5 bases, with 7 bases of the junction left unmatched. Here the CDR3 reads CASSYRGVAGDNEQFF. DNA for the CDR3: TGTGCCAGCAGTTACCGGGGGGTAGCGGGAGACAATGAGCAGTTCTTC.

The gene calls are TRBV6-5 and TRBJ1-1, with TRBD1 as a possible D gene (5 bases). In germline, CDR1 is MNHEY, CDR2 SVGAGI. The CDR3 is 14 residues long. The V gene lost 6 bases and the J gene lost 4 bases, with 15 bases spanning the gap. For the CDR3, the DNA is TGTGCCAGCAGCCCCGGAAGGGGTGTCACTGAAGCTTTCTTT. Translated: CASSPGRGVTEAFF.